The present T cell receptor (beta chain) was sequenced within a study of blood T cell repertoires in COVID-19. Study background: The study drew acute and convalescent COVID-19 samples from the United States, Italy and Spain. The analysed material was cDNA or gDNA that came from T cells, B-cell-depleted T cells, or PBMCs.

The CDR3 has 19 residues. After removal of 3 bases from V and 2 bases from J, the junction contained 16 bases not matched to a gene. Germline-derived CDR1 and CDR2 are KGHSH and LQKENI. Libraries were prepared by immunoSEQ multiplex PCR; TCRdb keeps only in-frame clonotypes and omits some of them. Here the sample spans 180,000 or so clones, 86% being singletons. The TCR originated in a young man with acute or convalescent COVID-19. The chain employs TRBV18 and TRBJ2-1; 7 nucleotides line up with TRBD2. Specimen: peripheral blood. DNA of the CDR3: TGTGCCAGCTCACCCCGACTAGCCCGGCTGGAGACCCCCTACAATGAGCAGTTCTTC. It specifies CASSPRLARLETPYNEQFF. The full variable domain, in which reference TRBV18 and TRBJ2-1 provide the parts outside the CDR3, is NAGVMQNPRHLVRRRGQEARLRCSPMKGHSHVYWYRQLPEEGLKFMVYLQKENIIDESGMPKERFSAEFPKEGPSILRIQQVVRGDSAAYFCASSPRLARLETPYNEQFFGPGTRLTVL.